A single sample gave rise to the 14 T cell receptor beta chains below, sequenced in a study of T cell repertoires in cytomegalovirus infection. From the reads, TCRdb called clonotypes with MiXCR, one entry per CDR3 protein. The sample includes 500,000 or so distinct CDR3 sequences, approximately 17% of them seen just once. The sample taken for sequencing was CD8+ T cells from PBMCs. All receptors come from a human donor in good health (CMV status not recorded). Some clones in this sample may be carry-over from other donors' samples.

Many counts were recorded for this clonotype. The V gene is TRBV4-1, the J gene TRBJ2-7; TRBD1 is a possible D gene (6 bases). CDR1 is MGHRA, CDR2 YSYEKL, per germline. With 0 bases removed from V and 12 bases from J, the gap between germline ends came to 12 bases. This CDR3 contains 12 residues. CDR3 sequence (DNA): TGCGCCAGCAGCCAAGATGGTACGGACAGGTACTTC. Residues: CASSQDGTDRYF.

This clonotype was picked up many times. The chain carries TRBV11-2 and TRBJ1-5; 11 positions match TRBD1. The CDR3 has 15 amino acids. V was pared by 5 bases and J by 7 bases, with 7 bases of the junction left unmatched. The V gene's germline CDR1 is SGHAT and CDR2 FQNNGV. The CDR3 reads CASSEDRGLGQPQHF. DNA for the CDR3: TGTGCCAGCAGCGAGGACAGGGGGCTAGGGCAGCCCCAGCATTTT.

This clonotype showed up many times. The chain is built from TRBV6-2 or TRBV6-3 and TRBJ1-5; D not resolved. This CDR3 region has 14 residues. Germline CDR1 is MNHEY and CDR2 is SVGEGT. The V end was cut by 8 bases, the J end by 2 bases, with 13 bases between. In nucleotides, the CDR3 is TGTGCCAGCGATGAGGACGACGGCAATCAGCCCCAGCATTTT. It encodes CASDEDDGNQPQHF.

This clonotype has just a few counts. In DNA form, the CDR3 reads TGCAGCGTTGAAGGGGGACAGCTAAATGAGCAGTTCTTC. Protein product: CSVEGGQLNEQFF. This chain connects TRBV29-1 to TRBJ2-1; 7 positions match TRBD1. The germline V gene encodes CDR1 SQVTM and CDR2 ANQGSEA. This CDR3 spans 13 amino acids. V shed 1 base, J shed 7 bases, and the junction held 4 bases outside the gene matches.

This clonotype was found many times. The V gene is TRBV7-2, the J gene TRBJ1-1; no definite D call. V was shortened by 2 bases and J by 0 bases, with 10 bases between the two germline ends. Per the germline V gene, CDR1 is SGHTA and CDR2 is FQGNSA. The CDR3 runs 15 residues. The CDR3 DNA sequence: TGTGCCAGCAGCTTACAGCTTTCCTTGAACACTGAAGCTTTCTTT. Residues: CASSLQLSLNTEAFF.

This clonotype was recorded many times. This chain joins TRBV11-2 and TRBJ2-5, with TRBD1 as a possible D gene (6 bases). Germline loops: CDR1 SGHAT, CDR2 FQNNGV. Trimming cost V 5 bases and J 5 bases, with 21 bases left between them. The length of the CDR3 is 16 residues. CDR3 bases: TGTGCCAGCAGCGACCACCGGGACATGCTGGGCGAGACCCAGTACTTC. Protein sequence: CASSDHRDMLGETQYF. Full variable domain (remainder filled in from reference TRBV11-2 and TRBJ2-5): EAGVAQSPRYKIIEKRQSVAFWCNPISGHATLYWYQQILGQGPKLLIQFQNNGVVDDSQLPKDRFSAERLKGVDSTLKIQPAKLEDSAVYLCASSDHRDMLGETQYFGPGTRLLVL.

The V call is TRBV4-1, the J call TRBJ2-7; D possibly corresponds to TRBD1 (7 bases). Per the germline V gene, CDR1 is MGHRA and CDR2 is YSYEKL. The CDR3 spans 15 residues. The germline V and J ends were trimmed by 2 bases and 3 bases, with 14 bases remaining between them. This CDR3 is CASSQLQGGIYEQYF. Here the CDR3 DNA reads TGCGCCAGCAGCCAACTGCAGGGGGGAATCTACGAGCAGTACTTC.

This clonotype was observed at least ten times. The chain employs TRBV7-2 and TRBJ1-5, with D tentatively TRBD1 (6 bases). V was shortened by 6 bases and J by 6 bases, with 12 bases between the two germline ends. Per germline, CDR1 SGHTA and CDR2 FQGNSA. The CDR3 is 13 residues long. The CDR3 loop reads CASSWGGAQPQHF. CDR3 nucleotides: TGTGCCAGCAGTTGGGGGGGGGCTCAGCCCCAGCATTTT.

V and J are TRBV29-1 and TRBJ2-3; 10 bases line up with TRBD2. The ends lost 3 bases at V and 4 bases at J; junction bases unmatched: 4. Looked up from germline, CDR1 is SQVTM and CDR2 is ANQGSEA. The CDR3 loop spans 14 amino acids. CDR3 nucleotides: TGCAGCGTTGACACTAGCGGGAAGCCAGATACGCAGTATTTT. As protein: CSVDTSGKPDTQYF.

The genes are TRBV20-1 and TRBJ2-1, with D possibly being TRBD2 (5 bases). From germline, CDR1 is DFQATT and CDR2 SNEGSKA (reference sequence). The V and J ends lost 3 bases and 2 bases respectively, with 23 bases between them. This CDR3 has 18 residues. CDR3 DNA sequence: TGCAGTGCTAGTCCTGCCCCTATCTCCATGAGGGCCTACAATGAGCAGTTCTTC. Amino acid sequence: CSASPAPISMRAYNEQFF.

This clonotype was seen ten or more times. The chain links TRBV6-5 to TRBJ2-3, with TRBD1 as a possible D gene (5 bases). The V end was cut by 7 bases, the J end by 6 bases, with 14 bases between. The CDR3 length is 13 residues. The germline gives CDR1 MNHEY, CDR2 SVGAGI. CDR3 region: CASTTRGSDTQYF. The CDR3 nucleotides read TGTGCCAGCACCACAAGGGGATCGGATACGCAGTATTTT.

This clonotype has just a few counts. The chain carries TRBV2 and TRBJ1-1; D unresolved. Germline lookup yields CDR1 SNHLY and CDR2 FYNNEI. The CDR3 runs 13 residues. V was trimmed by 4 bases and J by 4 bases, leaving 10 bases between them. The CDR3 loop reads CASSAGWGTEAFF. CDR3 nucleotides: TGTGCCAGCAGTGCCGGATGGGGCACTGAAGCTTTCTTT.

The gene calls are TRBV6-6 and TRBJ1-2, with D uncertain. CDR3 length: 12 amino acids. Deletions cut 11 bases from V and 3 bases from J, with 13 bases between. The germline V gene has CDR1 MNHNY and CDR2 SVGAGI (reference sequence). The CDR3 nucleotides read TGTGCCGCAGTGCTTGGGGACTATGGCTACACCTTC. It encodes CAAVLGDYGYTF.

This rearrangement joins TRBV7-3 to TRBJ2-1; TRBD2 agrees at 7 bases. CDR1 is SGHTA and CDR2 is FQGTGA in the germline V gene. This CDR3 spans 16 amino acids. Unmatched junction bases numbered 17, after V lost 3 bases and J lost 12 bases. CDR3 nucleotide sequence: TGTGCCAGCAGCTTTTTACGGGAGGCCCCCTACAATTTGCAGTTCTTC. Its protein product is CASSFLREAPYNLQFF.